The 13 T cell receptor beta chains below were found in one sample sequenced in a study of shared clonotypes between healthy human individuals (TCRdb year 2020). Library construction relied on the immunoSEQ multiplex PCR assay. TCRdb obtained this table from immuneACCESS and retained in-frame rearrangements with V and J assigned. These tables miss some clones; where compared with another copy, unresolved V genes account for less than half of the shortfall, and the remainder is unexplained. Counted in this sample were around 2.1 million clones; 85% to 95% of them appeared once. In total, the top ten clones hold more than 1.5% of the sample. For the CD8 naive samples, CD45RO-negative cells were positively selected for CCR7, yielding a CD45RA+CCR7+ population from which TemRA cells were excluded. The material sequenced was naive CD8+ T cells from PBMCs. Sample cell subset or site, as interpreted from the label and publication: CD45RA+CCR7+. The source of these receptors is a man between 18 and 29 years old in good health. Some clones in this sample may be carry-over from other donors' samples.

J is TRBJ2-1 and V is TRBV7-9; either TRBD1 or TRBD2 may supply D (5 bases each). V was cut by 4 bases and J by 0 bases, with 13 bases left in between. The CDR3 has 16 residues. Germline CDR1 and CDR2: SEHNR and FQNEAQ (reference sequence). The CDR3 loop is CASSSSGTASYNEQFF. The CDR3 bases are TGTGCCAGCAGCTCGTCCGGGACGGCCTCCTACAATGAGCAGTTCTTC.

J is TRBJ1-2 and V is TRBV21-1; the table's D call of TRBD1 was not tested on the DNA. TRBV21-1 constitutes a pseudogene. The CDR3 consists of 12 residues. The CDR3 region has the DNA TGTGGTGGGGACAGGGAAAACTATGGCTACACCTTC. Its protein product is CGGDRENYGYTF.

The rearrangement joins TRBV27 to TRBJ2-1; D possibly uses TRBD1 or TRBD2 (5 bases each). CDR1 and CDR2 (germline): MNHEY, SMNVEV (reference sequence). The length of the CDR3 is 15 residues. V gave up 7 bases and J gave up 7 bases, with 20 bases separating them. CDR3 sequence reads: CASTPTGLPGNEQFF. CDR3 sequence (DNA): TGTGCCAGCACCCCTACAGGCCTACCGGGGAATGAGCAGTTCTTC.

This chain links TRBV28 with TRBJ2-7; TRBD1 aligns across 8 bases. The J segment lost 5 bases and the V segment lost 5 bases, leaving 8 bases of the junction unmatched. Per germline, CDR1 MDHEN and CDR2 SYDVKM. CDR3 length: 14 residues. The CDR3 loop is CASSPGQGRDEQYF. CDR3 in DNA: TGTGCCAGCAGTCCCGGACAGGGTAGAGACGAGCAGTACTTC. Complete variable domain (other parts from reference TRBV28 and TRBJ2-7): DVKVTQSSRYLVKRTGEKVFLECVQDMDHENMFWYRQDPGLGLRLIYFSYDVKMKEKGDIPEGYSVSREKKERFSLILESASTNQTSMYLCASSPGQGRDEQYFGPGTRLTVT.

This clone has a single count. The chain recombines TRBV7-8 with TRBJ2-4; D is ambiguous. This CDR3 region has 16 residues. V lost 1 base and J 2 bases, leaving 12 bases between the germline ends. Germline V gives CDR1 SGHVS, CDR2 FQNEAQ. The DNA for the CDR3 is TGTGCCAGCAGCTTAGTTGGGGAAGGGACCAAAAACATTCAGTACTTC. It encodes CASSLVGEGTKNIQYF.

As for this clone: This same CDR3 is encoded by further DNA sequences in the sample. V and J are TRBV19 and TRBJ2-5; D uncertain. The V gene lost 1 base and the J gene lost 4 bases, with 4 bases spanning the gap. CDR1 LNHDA and CDR2 SQIVND come from the germline V gene (reference sequence). The length of the CDR3 is 12 residues. CDR3 in amino acids: CASSIGGETQYF. For the CDR3, the DNA is TGTGCCAGTAGTATAGGCGGAGAGACCCAGTACTTC.

Concerning this clone itself: Other DNA sequences of this sample code for an identical CDR3. The J gene is TRBJ1-2, the V gene TRBV30; D not certain. The CDR3 contains 13 residues. Trimming removed 0 bases from V and 4 bases from J, with 9 bases in between. The germline V gene has CDR1 GTSNPN and CDR2 SVGIG (reference sequence). The CDR3 here is CAWSVGAGYGYTF. The CDR3 region has the DNA TGTGCCTGGAGTGTGGGCGCCGGCTATGGCTACACCTTC.

V usage is TRBV28 and J usage is TRBJ2-1; 7 bases fit TRBD1. V was clipped by 6 bases and J by 5 bases; unmatched bases: 16. CDR3 size: 17 residues. CDR1 is MDHEN and CDR2 is SYDVKM in the germline V gene. The CDR3 spells CASSYYPTGRIDNEQFF. For the CDR3, the DNA is TGTGCCAGCAGCTACTACCCGACAGGGCGGATTGACAATGAGCAGTTCTTC.

The rearrangement links TRBV4-1 to TRBJ1-1; TRBD1 is a possible D gene (5 bases). Trimming pared 0 bases from V and 3 bases from J, leaving 11 bases between. The CDR3 consists of 15 residues. Germline CDR1 reads MGHRA; CDR2 reads YSYEKL. For the CDR3, the DNA is TGCGCCAGCAGCCAAGATGCAAGGGGCGACACTGAAGCTTTCTTT. Translating it yields CASSQDARGDTEAFF.

The chain carries TRBV5-1 and TRBJ2-3; 8 bases fit TRBD1. The CDR3 is 14 residues long. The germline V gene has CDR1 SGHRS and CDR2 YFSETQ. V was pared by 5 bases and J by 4 bases, with 6 bases of the junction left unmatched. The CDR3 coding sequence is TGCGCCAGCAGTTACTGGACAGGGCCAGATACGCAGTATTTT. Its translation: CASSYWTGPDTQYF.

The gene calls are TRBV7-9 and TRBJ2-3, with 14 bases lining up with TRBD2. In germline, CDR1 is SEHNR, CDR2 FQNEAQ (reference sequence). V lost 4 bases to trimming and J lost 4 bases; unmatched junction nucleotides: 13. This CDR3 is 19 amino acids long. CDR3 sequence (DNA): TGTGCCAGCAGCTCATCGGGCACTGTGACTAGCGGGAGGGCAGATACGCAGTATTTT. It translates to CASSSSGTVTSGRADTQYF.

The chain combines TRBV19 with TRBJ1-4, with a tentative D call TRBD1 (6 bases). The CDR3 loop spans 15 amino acids. The germline V and J ends were trimmed by 3 bases and 6 bases, with 14 bases remaining between them. Per germline, CDR1 LNHDA and CDR2 SQIVND (reference sequence). CDR3 nucleotide sequence: TGTGCCAGTAGTATGGACAGTTACCGGGATGAAAAACTGTTTTTT. Translated, it gives CASSMDSYRDEKLFF.

The chain joins TRBV19 to TRBJ2-5; 9 bases agree with TRBD1. The CDR3 has 14 amino acids. J was trimmed by 2 bases and V by 9 bases; bases with no gene match: 7. CDR1 and CDR2 (germline): LNHDA, SQIVND (reference sequence). The CDR3 loop is CARLTGGNQETQYF. In DNA form, the CDR3 reads TGTGCCAGGCTTACAGGGGGCAATCAAGAGACCCAGTACTTC.